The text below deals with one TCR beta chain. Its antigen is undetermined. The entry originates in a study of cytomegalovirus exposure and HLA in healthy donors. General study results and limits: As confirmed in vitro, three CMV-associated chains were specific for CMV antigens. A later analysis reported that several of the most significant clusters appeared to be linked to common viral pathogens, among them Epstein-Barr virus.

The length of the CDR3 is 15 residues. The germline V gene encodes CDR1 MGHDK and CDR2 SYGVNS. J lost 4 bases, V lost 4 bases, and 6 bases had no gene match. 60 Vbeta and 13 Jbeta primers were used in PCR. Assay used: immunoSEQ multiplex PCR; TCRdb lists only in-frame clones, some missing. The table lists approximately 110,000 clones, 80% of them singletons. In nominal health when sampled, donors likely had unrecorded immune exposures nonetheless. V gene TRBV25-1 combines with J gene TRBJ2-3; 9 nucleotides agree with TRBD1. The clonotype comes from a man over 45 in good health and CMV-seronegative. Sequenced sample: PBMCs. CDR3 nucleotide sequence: TGTGCCAGCAGTGGAGGACAGGGGTGGGCAGATACGCAGTATTTT. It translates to CASSGGQGWADTQYF.